The source of this TCR beta chain is a study of blood T cells in healthy people across ages. The authors ran a second PCR of 7 to 11 cycles using a sample-barcoded 5' primer and a J-beta primer mix. TCRdb re-called the 5' RACE reads through MiXCR, storing one row per CDR3 protein. There are fewer than 750,000 distinct CDR3 sequences in the sample; around 50% occur only once, and around 23% lies in the top ten. The germline V gene has CDR1 SGHRS and CDR2 YFSETQ. Trimming took 3 bases from V and 1 from J, leaving 12 bases between them. The CDR3 length is 15 residues. What was sequenced was blood. This sequence originates from a man older than 75 in good health. The chain recombines TRBV5-1 with TRBJ2-3; no clear D gene. The CDR3 here is CASSSPDTGTDTQYF. CDR3 coding DNA: TGCGCCAGCAGCTCCCCTGATACTGGCACAGATACGCAGTATTTT.